Below are 30 T cell receptor beta chains sequenced from a single sample in a study of CD4 T cells in relation to SARS-CoV-2 and coronaviruses. No antigen has been assigned to these receptors. Method: immunoSEQ multiplex PCR; TCRdb's copy keeps in-frame clones and lacks some. The data show about 29,000 clones, with about 70% seen just once and approximately 16% held by the top ten. Before the COVID-19 pandemic, during about 2011-2019, CD4+ T cells were taken from unexposed donors. Isolation of CD4+ T cells took place after 10 days in culture. The material sequenced was CD4+ T cells from PBMCs, cultured in vitro. The origin of the receptors is a human donor in good health.

The rearrangement links TRBV5-4 to TRBJ2-1; D not certain. The germline V and J ends were trimmed by 0 bases and 7 bases, with 14 bases remaining between them. The CDR3 length is 15 residues. Germline assignment: CDR1 SGHNT and CDR2 YYREEE (reference sequence). CDR3 sequence: CASSLEATNTNEQFF. The CDR3 coding sequence is TGTGCCAGCAGCTTGGAGGCCACGAATACAAATGAGCAGTTCTTC. Variable domain in full (rest from reference TRBV5-4 and TRBJ2-1): ETGVTQSPTHLIKTRGQQVTLRCSSQSGHNTVSWYQQALGQGPQFIFQYYREEENGRGNFPPRFSGLQFPNYSSELNVNALELDDSALYLCASSLEATNTNEQFFGPGTRLTVL.

In nucleotides, the CDR3 is TGTGCCTGGAGCTACGCATCCTACGAGCAGTACTTC. Protein: CAWSYASYEQYF. The V and J genes are TRBV30 and TRBJ2-7; D not certain. The CDR3 is 12 amino acids. Germline CDR1 GTSNPN, CDR2 SVGIG (reference sequence). The ends were cut back, 3 bases at V and 1 base at J, with 7 bases in the middle.

Here the CDR3 reads CASSRRGQSEAFF. The CDR3, as DNA: TGTGCCAGCAGCCGGAGGGGACAGAGTGAAGCTTTCTTT. The chain links TRBV12-3 or TRBV12-4 to TRBJ1-1, with 7 bases identical to TRBD1. Unmatched junction bases numbered 8, after V lost 6 bases and J lost 7 bases. The CDR3 covers 13 residues.

The table lists this clone with a few counts. The chain couples TRBV10-3 to TRBJ1-1, with D maybe TRBD1 (5 bases). The CDR3 is 15 amino acids. V lost 0 bases and J 3 bases, leaving 11 bases between the germline ends. Germline CDR1 reads ENHRY; CDR2 reads SYGVKD. The CDR3 here is CAISESSGRDTEAFF. The CDR3 bases are TGTGCCATCAGTGAGTCGTCAGGGAGGGACACTGAAGCTTTCTTT.

The CDR3 DNA reads TGTGCCAGCAGTCTAACGAGGGAGCAGTACTTC. Translation gives CASSLTREQYF. The chain couples TRBV12-3 or TRBV12-4 to TRBJ2-7; no clear D gene. Between the trimmed V and J ends, which lost 5 bases and 7 bases, there was a span of 9 bases. The CDR3 covers 11 residues.

The chain couples TRBV2 to TRBJ2-1; D unresolved. V was pared by 6 bases and J by 1 base, with 10 bases between. Germline V CDR1 and CDR2: SNHLY, FYNNEI. This CDR3 is built from 14 residues. Written as DNA, the CDR3 is TGTGCCAGCAGACCTATCAGGTCCTACAATGAGCAGTTCTTC. It yields the protein CASRPIRSYNEQFF. Looking up the rest from reference TRBV2 and TRBJ2-1 gives the full variable domain: EPEVTQTPSHQVTQMGQEVILRCVPISNHLYFYWYRQILGQKVEFLVSFYNNEISEKSEIFDDQFSVERPDGSNFTLKIRSTKLEDSAMYFCASRPIRSYNEQFFGPGTRLTVL.

CDR3 residues: CASSQDGGAAQETQYF. In DNA, the CDR3 is TGTGCCAGCAGCCAGGACGGCGGGGCGGCCCAAGAGACCCAGTACTTC. The chain has TRBV3-1 (or the pseudogene TRBV3-2) and TRBJ2-5; D is possibly TRBD2 (6 bases). Between the trimmed V and J ends, which lost 3 bases and 1 base, there was a span of 15 bases. The germline V gene has CDR1 LGHDT and CDR2 YNNKEL (reference sequence). The CDR3 contains 16 residues.

The chain combines TRBV5-4 with TRBJ2-7; D possibly corresponds to TRBD2 (6 bases). CDR3 length: 15 amino acids. Germline loops: CDR1 SGHNT, CDR2 YYREEE (reference sequence). The V gene lost 0 bases and the J gene lost 5 bases, with 15 bases spanning the gap. The CDR3 region is CASSLGSGSGDEQYF. CDR3 bases: TGTGCCAGCAGCTTGGGATCCGGGAGCGGCGACGAGCAGTACTTC. The full variable domain, with the rest looked up from reference TRBV5-4 and TRBJ2-7, is ETGVTQSPTHLIKTRGQQVTLRCSSQSGHNTVSWYQQALGQGPQFIFQYYREEENGRGNFPPRFSGLQFPNYSSELNVNALELDDSALYLCASSLGSGSGDEQYFGPGTRLTVT.

The V gene is TRBV2, the J gene TRBJ2-3; D gene uncertain. Germline CDR1 reads SNHLY; CDR2 reads FYNNEI. The ends were cut back, 2 bases at V and 4 bases at J, with 4 bases in the middle. This CDR3 spans 12 amino acids. This chain's CDR3 is CASSEMSDTQYF. The CDR3 bases are TGTGCCAGCAGTGAAATGTCAGATACGCAGTATTTT.

This clone was picked up a small number of times. The V gene is TRBV5-4, the J gene TRBJ1-3; 9 bases map to TRBD1. There are 15 residues in the CDR3. V lost 0 bases, J lost 2 bases, and 0 bases stayed unmatched. Germline loops: CDR1 SGHNT, CDR2 YYREEE (reference sequence). The CDR3 DNA is TGTGCCAGCAGCTTGGGGGACAGGGCTGGAAACACCATATATTTT. Its translation is CASSLGDRAGNTIYF.

This clone has just a few counts. The chain is built from TRBV6-5 and TRBJ2-1; D remains ambiguous. V was shortened by 4 bases and J by 8 bases, with 9 bases between the two germline ends. Germline V CDR1 and CDR2: MNHEY, SVGAGI. The CDR3 runs to 12 residues. CDR3: CASSWLVDEQFF. The CDR3, as DNA: TGTGCCAGCAGTTGGTTAGTCGATGAGCAGTTCTTC.

The chain uses TRBV6-2 or TRBV6-3 and TRBJ2-1; 9 bases are shared with TRBD1. This CDR3 has 15 amino acids. V lost 6 bases and J lost 4; bases outside the gene matches: 7. Germline values: CDR1 MNHEY, CDR2 SVGEGT. The CDR3 loop reads CASSLGQGPYNEQFF. The CDR3 region has the DNA TGTGCCAGCAGCCTGGGACAGGGCCCTTACAATGAGCAGTTCTTC.

CDR3 nucleotides: TGTGCCAGCAGCCAAGGATGGGGAAAGCAGTACTTC. It codes for CASSQGWGKQYF. The V and J genes are TRBV3-1 (or the pseudogene TRBV3-2) and TRBJ2-7, with D uncertain. The CDR3 is 12 amino acids. V was pared by 1 base and J by 8 bases, with 9 bases between. The germline V gene has CDR1 LGHDT and CDR2 YNNKEL (reference sequence).

The chain is built from TRBV5-4 and TRBJ2-2, with 7 bases lining up with TRBD1. Trimming removed 4 bases from V and 4 bases from J; junction bases left unmatched: 16. The V gene's germline CDR1 is SGHNT and CDR2 YYREEE (reference sequence). CDR3 size: 18 residues. The CDR3 sequence is CASSPDPPGQSLTGELFF. CDR3 DNA sequence: TGTGCCAGCAGCCCCGACCCCCCGGGACAGAGTCTCACCGGGGAGCTGTTTTTT.

The rearrangement uses TRBV5-1 and TRBJ1-5; no definite D call. CDR1 is SGHRS, CDR2 YFSETQ, per germline. Trimming took 0 bases from V and 3 from J, leaving 4 bases between them. The CDR3 has 13 amino acids. The CDR3 region has the DNA TGCGCCAGCAGCTTGGGATTCAATCAGCCCCAGCATTTT. Its translation is CASSLGFNQPQHF.

The J gene is TRBJ1-1, the V gene TRBV5-6; a possible D gene is TRBD1 (6 bases). Per germline, CDR1 SGHDT and CDR2 YYEEEE. V was trimmed by 0 bases and J by 3 bases, leaving 12 bases between them. The CDR3 is 15 residues long. The CDR3 loop reads CASSLAGVGYTEAFF. Written as DNA, the CDR3 is TGTGCCAGCAGCTTGGCAGGGGTAGGTTACACTGAAGCTTTCTTT.

The V and J genes are TRBV4-1 and TRBJ2-7; D possibly corresponds to TRBD2 (6 bases). Germline CDR1 is MGHRA and CDR2 is YSYEKL. The CDR3 loop spans 14 amino acids. V lost 4 bases, J lost 5 bases, and 15 bases lay in between. This chain's CDR3 is CASSLVWRVNEQYF. The CDR3 DNA is TGCGCCAGCAGCCTCGTGTGGAGGGTCAACGAGCAGTACTTC.

V usage is TRBV5-1 and J usage is TRBJ1-1; 7 bases agree with TRBD1. CDR1 is SGHRS and CDR2 is YFSETQ in the germline V gene. The junction had 0 bases not matched to a gene; V was cut back by 1 base and J by 3 bases. This CDR3 is 13 amino acids long. The CDR3 DNA reads as TGCGCCAGCAGCTTGACAGGGGACACTGAAGCTTTCTTT. Protein sequence: CASSLTGDTEAFF.

The chain is built from TRBV5-1 and TRBJ2-3; weak D call: TRBD1 (5 bases). V lost 1 base and J 5 bases, leaving 14 bases between the germline ends. Germline V CDR1 and CDR2: SGHRS, YFSETQ. This CDR3 spans 15 amino acids. The CDR3 bases are TGCGCCAGCAGCTTGAGCCAGGGTACATTAGATACGCAGTATTTT. Amino acid sequence: CASSLSQGTLDTQYF.

The rearrangement joins TRBV2 to TRBJ1-5; D is uncertain. This CDR3 has 13 amino acids. Germline V lookup: CDR1 SNHLY, CDR2 FYNNEI. Between the trimmed V and J ends, which lost 6 bases and 0 bases, there was a span of 6 bases. CDR3 sequence (DNA): TGTGCCAGCAGATCGATTAGCAATCAGCCCCAGCATTTT. This sequence encodes CASRSISNQPQHF.

The table lists this clone with a count of one. The gene calls are TRBV21-1 and TRBJ2-1. TRBV21-1 constitutes a pseudogene. The CDR3 extends over 18 amino acids. CDR3 in DNA: TGTGCCAGCAGCAAAGTTTACCGATCAGGACGATTTGGATGTGAGCAGTTCTTC. It encodes CASSKVYRSGRFGCEQFF.

The table lists this clone with a count of one. The chain carries TRBV5-1 and TRBJ1-1, with 9 bases lining up with TRBD1. CDR3 length equals 13 residues. Germline V gives CDR1 SGHRS, CDR2 YFSETQ. With 4 bases clipped from V and 8 bases from J, the junction kept 6 bases outside the gene matches. The CDR3 DNA is TGCGCCAGCAGCCAACAGGGGGCCGCCGAAGCTTTCTTT. Protein sequence: CASSQQGAAEAFF.

CDR3 loop: CASSLMGQAETQYF. DNA of the CDR3: TGTGCCAGCAGCTTGATGGGACAGGCGGAGACCCAGTACTTC. The rearrangement joins TRBV5-4 to TRBJ2-5; 8 bases match TRBD1. CDR1 and CDR2 from the germline V gene are SGHNT and YYREEE (reference sequence). V gave up 1 base and J gave up 5 bases; unmatched junction bases: 4. The CDR3 covers 14 residues.

J is TRBJ1-2 and V is TRBV30; D not resolved. The CDR3 has 12 residues. V was pared by 5 bases and J by 4 bases, with 11 bases between. Germline V lookup: CDR1 GTSNPN, CDR2 SVGIG (reference sequence). The CDR3 bases are TGTGCCTGGGCACCGGGCCCCTATGGCTACACCTTC. Its translation is CAWAPGPYGYTF.

The chain joins TRBV2 to TRBJ2-1, with D possibly being TRBD1 (6 bases). Trimming shortened V by 8 bases and J by 1 base, and 9 bases separated the two germline ends. Germline lookup yields CDR1 SNHLY and CDR2 FYNNEI. The CDR3 extends over 13 amino acids. This chain's CDR3 is CASGRGSYNEQFF. CDR3 bases: TGTGCCAGCGGCAGGGGTTCCTACAATGAGCAGTTCTTC.

The chain joins TRBV13 to TRBJ2-3, with D possibly matching TRBD2 (6 bases). The germline CDR1 and CDR2 sequences are PRHDT and FYEKMQ (reference sequence). CDR3 size: 16 residues. The V and J ends lost 0 bases and 0 bases respectively, with 10 bases between them. The CDR3 sequence is CASSLGGGTSTDTQYF. The CDR3 DNA sequence: TGTGCCAGCAGCTTAGGGGGTGGGACTAGCACAGATACGCAGTATTTT.

The chain is built from TRBV29-1 and TRBJ2-3, with D hard to call. CDR1 SQVTM and CDR2 ANQGSEA come from the germline V gene. Trimming left V 8 bases short and J 0 bases short, with 15 bases between. The CDR3 loop spans 14 amino acids. The CDR3 is CSLTPTGSTDTQYF. Here the CDR3 DNA reads TGCAGCTTGACCCCGACCGGAAGCACAGATACGCAGTATTTT.

J is TRBJ2-4 and V is TRBV19; no clear D gene. The germline V gene has CDR1 LNHDA and CDR2 SQIVND (reference sequence). This CDR3 has 15 residues. Trimming left V 0 bases short and J 0 bases short, with 6 bases between. The CDR3 DNA reads as TGTGCCAGTAGTATAGAAGGCCGAGCCAAAAACATTCAGTACTTC. Amino acid sequence: CASSIEGRAKNIQYF.

This rearrangement joins TRBV7-2 to TRBJ2-3, with a weak D call TRBD2 (6 bases). V was pared by 5 bases and J by 0 bases, with 18 bases between. This CDR3 has 17 amino acids. Looked up from germline, CDR1 is SGHTA and CDR2 is FQGNSA. The CDR3 spells CASSLSGRTSSTDTQYF. CDR3 coding DNA: TGTGCCAGCAGCCTTAGCGGTCGGACCTCTAGCACAGATACGCAGTATTTT.

This clone was observed a few times. The chain uses TRBV19 and TRBJ1-5; D is unresolved. The CDR3 totals 15 residues. The germline V gene has CDR1 LNHDA and CDR2 SQIVND (reference sequence). The ends were cut back, 5 bases at V and 6 bases at J, with 17 bases in the middle. The CDR3 coding sequence is TGTGCCAGTAGTGTTACGGACCTACAAGTTCAGCCCCAGCATTTT. Its translation is CASSVTDLQVQPQHF.